These 21 T cell receptor beta chains were all obtained from the same sample, sequenced in a study of Ad26.COV2.S vaccination and SARS-CoV-2 variants. As to treatment: about 20 received Ad26.COV2.S at low or high dose, single or two shots; about 5 received placebo; per-sample allocation not given. Repertoires come from day 63 after the first vaccine or placebo injection. This table comes from immunoSEQ multiplex PCR, and its TCRdb copy is limited to in-frame clones, with some not included. This table has around 250,000 clones, around 85% appearing once. The sample was peripheral blood, taken in a trial of Ad26.COV2.S vaccine versus placebo. These receptors all come from a person between 18 and 65 years old who received the Ad26.COV2.S COVID-19 vaccine or a placebo.

The rearrangement uses TRBV19 and TRBJ2-2, with D perhaps TRBD1 (5 bases). V lost 4 bases to trimming and J lost 5 bases, with 17 bases between them. The CDR3 has 16 amino acids. Germline V gene lookup returns CDR1 LNHDA and CDR2 SQIVND (reference sequence). CDR3 in DNA: TGTGCCAGTAGTACACCCAGGGTGGGGAAGACCGGGGAGCTGTTTTTT. This translates into CASSTPRVGKTGELFF.

The CDR3, as DNA: TGCAGCGTTGCGGACGGGGCCTACGAGCAGTACTTC. Protein: CSVADGAYEQYF. The rearrangement uses TRBV29-1 and TRBJ2-7; TRBD2 is a possible D gene (5 bases). V shed 4 bases and J shed 2 bases, with 9 bases lying between them. The germline CDR1 and CDR2 sequences are SQVTM and ANQGSEA. CDR3 length equals 12 residues.

The chain employs TRBV7-9 and TRBJ2-7; the D gene is possibly TRBD2 (6 bases). Germline V CDR1 and CDR2: SEHNR, FQNEAQ (reference sequence). Trimming shortened V by 5 bases and J by 2 bases, and 16 bases separated the two germline ends. The CDR3 covers 15 residues. This CDR3 reads CASSLPGDPPYEQYF. CDR3 sequence (DNA): TGTGCCAGCAGCCTGCCGGGGGACCCTCCCTACGAGCAGTACTTC.

The chain couples TRBV6-5 to TRBJ1-2; no reliable D call. The CDR3 length is 13 residues. The V end lost 2 bases, the J end lost 7 bases, and 11 bases lay between the germline ends. Germline-derived CDR1 and CDR2 are MNHEY and SVGAGI. The CDR3 DNA sequence: TGTGCCAGCAGTTACCCGGAGGGAGGTGGCTACACCTTC. It is translated as CASSYPEGGGYTF.

V usage is TRBV25-1 and J usage is TRBJ2-5; TRBD1 might be the D (6 bases). V was pared by 2 bases and J by 1 base, with 14 bases between. Looked up from germline, CDR1 is MGHDK and CDR2 is SYGVNS. CDR3 size: 16 residues. The DNA for the CDR3 is TGTGCCAGCAGTGAAGGTTGGGTCAGGGGCCAAGAGACCCAGTACTTC. Protein product: CASSEGWVRGQETQYF. Filled out from reference TRBV25-1 and TRBJ2-5, the complete variable domain reads EADIYQTPRYLVIGTGKKITLECSQTMGHDKMYWYQQDPGMELHLIHYSYGVNSTEKGDLSSESTVSRIRTEHFPLTLESARPSHTSQYLCASSEGWVRGQETQYFGPGTRLLVL.

The chain carries TRBV7-9 and TRBJ1-1; 8 nucleotides align to TRBD1. CDR3 length equals 14 residues. J was trimmed by 5 bases and V by 5 bases; bases with no gene match: 7. Germline CDR1 is SEHNR and CDR2 is FQNEAQ (reference sequence). The CDR3 loop reads CASSPTGGGTEAFF. Written as DNA, the CDR3 is TGTGCCAGCAGCCCTACAGGGGGGGGTACTGAAGCTTTCTTT.

The chain joins TRBV7-9 to TRBJ2-1, with D possibly TRBD1 on 5 matching bases. The CDR3 runs 16 residues. Germline V lookup: CDR1 SEHNR, CDR2 FQNEAQ (reference sequence). V was clipped by 0 bases and J by 10 bases, with 19 bases between them. The DNA of the CDR3 is TGTGCCAGCAGCTTAGCGGGTATAGGGCAGGGTCTCGAGCAGTTCTTC. As protein: CASSLAGIGQGLEQFF.

The chain is built from TRBV7-9 and TRBJ2-4; D tentatively fits TRBD1 or TRBD2 (5 bases each). This CDR3 has 13 residues. Germline V gives CDR1 SEHNR, CDR2 FQNEAQ (reference sequence). Trimming shortened V by 4 bases and J by 8 bases, and 12 bases separated the two germline ends. CDR3 loop: CASSSELGDIQYF. As DNA, the CDR3 is TGTGCCAGCAGCTCCGAACTGGGGGACATTCAGTACTTC.

The rearrangement uses TRBV19 and TRBJ1-2, with TRBD1 matching over 8 bases. J was trimmed by 5 bases and V by 5 bases; bases with no gene match: 4. Germline V gives CDR1 LNHDA, CDR2 SQIVND (reference sequence). The CDR3 is 13 residues long. CDR3 sequence reads: CASSPGQGYGYTF. CDR3 DNA: TGTGCCAGTAGTCCAGGACAGGGATATGGCTACACCTTC.

V usage is TRBV6-2 or TRBV6-3 and J usage is TRBJ1-1; no clear D. The length of the CDR3 is 13 residues. Germline V lookup: CDR1 MNHEY, CDR2 SVGEGT. The V and J ends lost 2 bases and 10 bases respectively, with 14 bases between them. Written as DNA, the CDR3 is TGTGCCAGCAGTTACACAGTAACATGGGGAGCTTTCTTT. It translates to CASSYTVTWGAFF.

The chain is built from TRBV5-6 and TRBJ2-1, with a possible D match to TRBD2 (5 bases). Germline V gene sequence: CDR1 SGHDT, CDR2 YYEEEE. The V gene lost 7 bases and the J gene lost 4 bases, with 15 bases spanning the gap. The CDR3 runs 14 residues. The CDR3 DNA follows: TGTGCCAGCGGACTGGGCAGCTTATACAATGAGCAGTTCTTC. It yields the protein CASGLGSLYNEQFF.

The gene calls are TRBV19 and TRBJ1-1; no definite D call. The CDR3 length is 15 residues. From germline, CDR1 is LNHDA and CDR2 SQIVND (reference sequence). Between the trimmed V and J ends, which lost 3 bases and 0 bases, there was a span of 11 bases. The DNA of the CDR3 is TGTGCCAGTAGTATTGGACGAAACATGAACACTGAAGCTTTCTTT. This codes for CASSIGRNMNTEAFF.

This clone was seen many times. The chain carries TRBV28 and TRBJ1-2; weak D call: TRBD1 (6 bases). V dropped 6 bases and J dropped 7 bases, with 12 bases sitting between them. The CDR3 runs 12 residues. CDR1 and CDR2 (germline): MDHEN, SYDVKM. In DNA form, the CDR3 reads TGTGCCAGCAGGATGACAGGAAGTGGCTACACCTTC. Translating gives CASRMTGSGYTF.

The V call is TRBV19, the J call TRBJ2-7, with 10 bases that match TRBD1. CDR3 length equals 15 residues. Losses at the gene ends were 5 bases for V and 4 bases for J; bases not matched to a gene: 8. Germline CDR1 LNHDA, CDR2 SQIVND (reference sequence). CDR3 region: CASSFTGTGEYEQYF. As DNA, the CDR3 is TGTGCCAGTAGTTTCACCGGGACAGGGGAGTACGAGCAGTACTTC.

V gene TRBV13 combines with J gene TRBJ2-7, with 11 bases lining up with TRBD1. The CDR3 runs 16 residues. The germline V gene has CDR1 PRHDT and CDR2 FYEKMQ (reference sequence). Trimming at V came to 3 bases and at J to 8 bases, leaving 12 bases not matched to a gene. Here the CDR3 reads CASSFGPRTGGGKQYF. DNA of the CDR3: TGTGCCAGCAGCTTCGGACCTAGGACAGGGGGCGGGAAGCAGTACTTC.

Note on this clone: Mismatch with germline at one junction end may stem from a read error. This chain uses TRBV6-6 with TRBJ2-7; tentative D call: TRBD1 (5 bases). The CDR3 spans 12 residues. The germline V gene encodes CDR1 MNHNY and CDR2 SVGAGI (reference sequence). The CDR3 is CASTYTGYEQYF. In DNA form, the CDR3 reads TGTGCCAGCACTTACACAGGCTACGAGCAGTACTTC.

This chain uses TRBV10-2 with TRBJ1-2, with 9 bases lining up with TRBD1. CDR1 and CDR2 (germline): WSHSY, SAAADI. With 4 bases clipped from V and 4 bases from J, the junction kept 7 bases outside the gene matches. The CDR3 length is 15 residues. The CDR3 nucleotides read TGCGCCAGCAGTGGGGGGACAGGGTGGGCCTATGGCTACACCTTC. Protein sequence: CASSGGTGWAYGYTF.

The rearrangement links TRBV9 to TRBJ2-5; 9 positions match TRBD2. The CDR3 is 15 residues long. CDR1 and CDR2 (germline): SGDLS, YYNGEE. The trim removed 4 bases at V and 2 bases at J, leaving 6 bases unmatched. The CDR3 here is CASSSLAGTQETQYF. The DNA for the CDR3 is TGTGCCAGCAGCTCCCTAGCGGGGACTCAAGAGACCCAGTACTTC.

CDR3: CASSVDQIPDTQYF. CDR3 DNA sequence: TGTGCCAGCAGCGTAGACCAGATCCCGGATACGCAGTATTTT. The rearrangement joins TRBV9 to TRBJ2-3; D call uncertain. The CDR3 is made up of 14 amino acids. Germline assignment: CDR1 SGDLS and CDR2 YYNGEE. Trimming took 0 bases from V and 6 from J, leaving 11 bases between them.

The table lists this clone with a count of one. The chain is built from TRBV5-1 and TRBJ2-7; D gene ambiguous. From germline, CDR1 is SGHRS and CDR2 YFSETQ. This CDR3 has 14 residues. V was cut by 0 bases and J by 1 base, with 8 bases left in between. CDR3 coding DNA: TGCGCCAGCAGCTTGGTTCAGGAATCCTACGAGCAGTACGTC. Encoded protein: CASSLVQESYEQYV.

The chain links TRBV29-1 to TRBJ2-1, with 7 bases matching TRBD2. CDR1 SQVTM and CDR2 ANQGSEA come from the germline V gene. The CDR3 contains 13 residues. V shed 5 bases, J shed 5 bases, and the junction held 6 bases outside the gene matches. As DNA, the CDR3 is TGCAGCGTTCGACCAGCGGGACACAATGAGCAGTTCTTC. This translates into CSVRPAGHNEQFF.